This passage covers 8 T cell receptor beta chains from one sample sequenced in a study of cytomegalovirus exposure and HLA in healthy donors. Here immunoSEQ multiplex PCR was the method, and the copy in TCRdb shows in-frame clones only, minus some. The table lists 150,000 to 200,000 clones, about four fifths of them singletons. The specimen was PBMCs. The source of these receptors is a man between 18 and 35 years old in good health and CMV-seropositive.

The chain has TRBV6-4 and TRBJ2-7; tentative D call: TRBD1 (5 bases). Germline V gene lookup returns CDR1 MRHNA and CDR2 SNTAGT. The CDR3 loop spans 13 amino acids. V was pared by 5 bases and J by 7 bases, with 15 bases between. DNA of the CDR3: TGTGCCAGCAGTATTGGGTTGGGGCGGGAGCAGTACTTC. This translates into CASSIGLGREQYF.

As regards this clone: One end of the junction does not line up with germline, which may come from a read error. CDR3 bases: TGTGCCAGCAGCGAAGCAGGGACAGCCCTGTACACTGAAGCTTTCTTT. This translates into CASSEAGTALYTEAFF. The chain combines TRBV2 with TRBJ1-1; 7 bases line up with TRBD1. The CDR3 covers 16 residues. Germline V gene data show CDR1 as SNHLY and CDR2 as FYNNEI.

This chain uses TRBV23-1 with TRBJ1-5; D is uncertain. TRBV23-1 counts as an open reading frame of uncertain function. The CDR3 sequence is 13 residues long. Trimming stripped 9 bases from V and 11 bases from J, with 20 bases between. The CDR3 here is CARVAREVLAQHF. The CDR3 DNA reads TGCGCCAGAGTCGCACGGGAGGTCCTAGCCCAGCATTTT.

This clone was picked up a small number of times. The DNA for the CDR3 is TGTGCCAGCAGCTCTGGACTAGCGGGAGAGCAGTTCTTC. As protein: CASSSGLAGEQFF. V is TRBV14 and J is TRBJ2-1; 12 positions agree with TRBD2. The CDR3 has 13 residues. CDR1 and CDR2 from the germline V gene are SGHDN and FVKESK. V shed 5 bases and J 10 bases; nucleotides not matched to a gene: 3.

V usage is TRBV7-3 and J usage is TRBJ2-7, with 10 bases aligning to TRBD2. J was trimmed by 7 bases and V by 3 bases; bases with no gene match: 3. In germline, CDR1 is SGHTA, CDR2 FQGTGA. The CDR3 is made up of 13 amino acids. In DNA, the CDR3 is TGTGCCAGCAGCTTTGGTAGCGGGAGGGAGCAGTACTTC. Translating gives CASSFGSGREQYF.

The chain is built from TRBV29-1 and TRBJ1-4; D gene uncertain. The germline V and J ends were trimmed by 5 bases and 5 bases, with 15 bases remaining between them. Germline V gives CDR1 SQVTM, CDR2 ANQGSEA. The length of the CDR3 is 14 residues. Here the CDR3 DNA reads TGCAGCGTTCGAGGGATCGGAGGGAATGAAAAACTGTTTTTT. This sequence encodes CSVRGIGGNEKLFF.

This clone showed up just a few times. The V call is TRBV9, the J call TRBJ2-3; D not resolved. The germline V and J ends were trimmed by 4 bases and 6 bases, with 12 bases remaining between them. The germline CDR1 and CDR2 sequences are SGDLS and YYNGEE. The CDR3 contains 13 residues. CDR3 nucleotides: TGTGCCAGCAGCCCGGAGATTTGGGATACGCAGTATTTT. Amino acids: CASSPEIWDTQYF. Filled out from reference TRBV9 and TRBJ2-3, the complete variable domain reads DSGVTQTPKHLITATGQRVTLRCSPRSGDLSVYWYQQSLDQGLQFLIQYYNGEERAKGNILERFSAQQFPDLHSELNLSSLELGDSALYFCASSPEIWDTQYFGPGTRLTVL.

The chain couples TRBV5-4 to TRBJ1-2; 8 bases map to TRBD1. This CDR3 is built from 14 residues. V lost 4 bases and J lost 3; bases outside the gene matches: 5. Germline loops: CDR1 SGHNT, CDR2 YYREEE (reference sequence). This CDR3 reads CASSQDRAHYGYTF. CDR3 nucleotides: TGTGCCAGCAGCCAGGACAGGGCCCACTATGGCTACACCTTC.